The 10 T cell receptor beta chains given below trace back to one sample, sequenced in a study of blood T cells in healthy people across ages. A second PCR of roughly 7 to 11 cycles used a sample-barcoded 5' primer and a J-beta primer mix. TCRdb re-called the 5' RACE reads with MiXCR, one entry per CDR3 protein. The repertoire includes 800,000 or so distinct CDR3 sequences, about 45% of them detected once, and less than 20% sits in the top ten. The sequencing sample was made of blood. The origin of the receptors is an elderly man in good health.

The chain couples TRBV12-3 or TRBV12-4 to TRBJ2-7; D is undetermined. There are 14 residues in the CDR3. V lost 3 bases to trimming and J lost 1 base, with 10 bases between them. In DNA, the CDR3 is TGTGCCAGCAGTTTTTCGGCATCTTCCTACGAGCAGTACTTC. Its protein is CASSFSASSYEQYF.

In this sample, this clonotype turned up many times. This chain joins TRBV4-2 and TRBJ2-7, with a tentative D call TRBD2 (6 bases). The V end was cut by 0 bases, the J end by 4 bases, with 25 bases between. The CDR3 totals 19 residues. Germline V CDR1 and CDR2: LGHNA, YNFKEQ. The CDR3 sequence: CASSQEIFQNRRESYEQYF. The DNA of the CDR3 is TGTGCCAGCAGCCAAGAGATCTTTCAAAACCGGAGGGAGTCTTACGAGCAGTACTTC.

Ten or more counts support this clonotype. The chain employs TRBV5-1 and TRBJ2-1, with a tentative D call TRBD2 (5 bases). The CDR3 covers 13 residues. The germline gives CDR1 SGHRS, CDR2 YFSETQ. The V end was cut by 1 base, the J end by 5 bases, with 7 bases between. This chain's CDR3 is CASSLYGDNEQFF. CDR3 coding DNA: TGCGCCAGCAGCTTGTACGGGGACAATGAGCAGTTCTTC.

This clonotype was counted only a few times. The chain combines TRBV21-1 with TRBJ2-5; the table's D gene call, TRBD2, was not cross checked with the DNA. TRBV21-1 is assigned pseudogene status. The CDR3 extends over 16 amino acids. The CDR3 loop reads CASSIRYLGPQETQYF. DNA of the CDR3: TGTGCCAGCAGCATCCGCTACCTCGGGCCCCAAGAGACCCAGTACTTC.

This clonotype has a count of ten or more. The rearrangement links TRBV3-1 to TRBJ2-7; no reliable D call. Trimming stripped 1 base from V and 5 bases from J, with 6 bases between. Germline assignment: CDR1 LGHDT and CDR2 YNNKEL (reference sequence). This CDR3 has 12 amino acids. The CDR3 loop is CASSQVSHEQYF. CDR3 DNA: TGTGCCAGCAGCCAAGTATCCCACGAGCAGTACTTC.

Only one count was recorded for this clonotype. The J gene is TRBJ1-4, the V gene TRBV7-2; unclear D gene. V lost 2 bases and J 7 bases, leaving 8 bases between the germline ends. Germline loops: CDR1 SGHTA, CDR2 FQGNSA. This CDR3 has 13 amino acids. This CDR3 reads CASSLTWGEKLFF. CDR3 DNA: TGTGCCAGCAGCTTAACATGGGGTGAAAAACTGTTTTTT.

V usage is TRBV4-2 and J usage is TRBJ2-3, with TRBD2 matching over 12 bases. Germline V lookup: CDR1 LGHNA, CDR2 YNFKEQ. The CDR3 has 21 amino acids. The ends lost 0 bases at V and 0 bases at J; junction bases unmatched: 13. DNA of the CDR3: TGTGCCAGCAGCCAAGATGTGTTCTCGGGACTAGCGGGCCCAAGCACAGATACGCAGTATTTT. This sequence encodes CASSQDVFSGLAGPSTDTQYF.

This clonotype has more than one count but fewer than ten. This chain links TRBV7-8 with TRBJ1-4; no firm D call. CDR3 length equals 13 residues. Deletions cut 1 base from V and 7 bases from J, with 7 bases between. Germline V lookup: CDR1 SGHVS, CDR2 FQNEAQ. CDR3 DNA sequence: TGTGCCAGCAGCTTAGTTTCCAGTGAAAAACTGTTTTTT. Translating it yields CASSLVSSEKLFF.

This clonotype was seen only a few times. The chain is built from TRBV7-9 and TRBJ2-7; perhaps TRBD1 as D (5 bases). V gave up 3 bases and J gave up 4 bases, with 13 bases separating them. This CDR3 is built from 14 residues. Per germline, CDR1 SEHNR and CDR2 FQNEAQ (reference sequence). The CDR3 loop reads CASSLGSGHYEQYF. DNA of the CDR3: TGTGCCAGCAGCTTGGGCTCAGGGCATTACGAGCAGTACTTC.

This clonotype was counted a single time. A much larger clone is a single base away; this may be a read error. The chain recombines TRBV11-1 with TRBJ2-1; D remains unclear. The CDR3 is 13 residues long. Germline V gene sequence: CDR1 SGHAT, CDR2 FQDESV (reference sequence). This CDR3 is CTSSLVEDNEQFF. The CDR3 region has the DNA TGTACCAGCAGCTTAGTCGAGGACAATGAGCAGTTCTTC.